What follows describes a single T cell receptor beta chain. Its antigen is still unknown. Assay runs were performed at deep level. Method: immunoSEQ multiplex PCR; TCRdb's copy keeps in-frame clones and lacks some. The sample lists millions of clones, more than 80% occurring once. Germline values: CDR1 LNHDA, CDR2 SQIVND (reference sequence). The V end lost 7 bases, the J end lost 1 base, and 16 bases lay between the germline ends. The CDR3 is made up of 15 amino acids. The data were taken from a study of shared clonotypes between healthy human individuals. Regarding the study as a whole: Non-shared clonotypes were found to have lower generation probabilities than the clonotypes that were shared by all four of the sorted-subset donors.

The chain employs TRBV19 and TRBJ1-1; no clear D gene. This sequence was found in a man younger than 35 in good health. The sample was naive CD4+ T cells sorted from blood. Specified subset: CD45RA+ positively selected. DNA of the CDR3: TGTGCCAGTACTGATATGGGGTCCGGGAACACTGAAGCTTTCTTT. Translation: CASTDMGSGNTEAFF.